These T cell receptor beta chains were read from a single sample in a study of blood T cell repertoires in COVID-19. Clones were sequenced by immunoSEQ multiplex PCR, and TCRdb holds only the in-frame ones, with some missing. The sample yields about 270,000 clones, 85% to 90% seen once. The sequenced sample was PBMCs or T cells enriched from blood (not recorded which). The receptors shown here come from a young woman who had recovered from COVID-19. The CDR3 runs from the conserved cysteine through the conserved F or W. Each record gives: V gene, J gene, D gene, clone size, CDR3 protein, CDR3 DNA. The D gene is left open where the match is weak. Some rows have no size entry. The others give once, few or many, or a class for an expanded clone.

>TRBV10-1|TRBJ1-5|-|-
CASKGWQPQHF
TGCGCCAGTAAGGGGTGGCAGCCCCAGCATTTT
>TRBV6-5|TRBJ2-7|TRBD2|-
CASSYYGGLNYEQYF
TGTGCCAGCAGTTACTACGGGGGACTAAACTACGAGCAGTACTTC
>TRBV4-2|TRBJ1-6|TRBD1|-
CASSRTERGQIASPLHF
TGTGCCAGCAGCCGAACGGAGAGGGGACAGATTGCTTCACCCCTCCACTTT
>TRBV5-6|TRBJ2-2|TRBD2|-
CASSSLYSPSGGAGELFF
TGTGCCAGCAGCTCCCTCTATAGCCCCAGCGGGGGGGCCGGGGAGCTGTTTTTT
>TRBV28|TRBJ1-2|-|-
CAIRLVNYGYTF
TGTGCCATCCGGCTAGTTAACTATGGCTACACCTTC
>TRBV10-3|TRBJ1-1|TRBD1|-
CAIGGTGIAEAFF
TGTGCCATCGGTGGGACAGGGATCGCTGAAGCTTTCTTT
>TRBV4-2|TRBJ1-4|TRBD1|-
CASSQDKGQKKNEKLFF
TGTGCCAGCAGCCAAGATAAGGGACAGAAGAAAAATGAAAAACTGTTTTTT
>TRBV29-1|TRBJ1-4|-|-
CSVVGRGEKLFF
TGCAGCGTTGTTGGTAGGGGAGAAAAACTGTTTTTT
>TRBV6-2/TRBV6-3|TRBJ1-5|TRBD1|once
CASSGDRANQPQHF
TGTGCCAGCAGCGGAGACAGGGCAAATCAGCCCCAGCATTTT
>TRBV5-4|TRBJ2-2|TRBD2|-
CASSRSGANTGELFF
TGTGCCAGCAGCCGAAGCGGGGCGAACACCGGGGAGCTGTTTTTT
>TRBV11-2|TRBJ2-7|-|-
CASSLGQGGTYEQYF
TGTGCCAGCAGCTTAGGTCAGGGGGGAACCTACGAGCAGTACTTC
>TRBV28|TRBJ2-7|-|-
CASSPGTLSYEQYF
TGTGCCAGCAGTCCCGGGACATTATCCTACGAGCAGTACTTC
>TRBV7-2|TRBJ2-2|-|once
CASSFGSASGELFF
TGTGCCAGCAGCTTTGGCAGTGCCTCCGGGGAGCTGTTTTTT
>TRBV5-4|TRBJ1-2|-|-
CASSLEVRPNGYTF
TGTGCCAGCAGCTTGGAGGTCAGGCCGAATGGCTACACCTTC
>TRBV5-1|TRBJ1-3|TRBD1|-
CASSLGQGNTIYF
TGCGCCAGCAGCTTAGGACAGGGGAACACCATATATTTT
>TRBV7-3|TRBJ1-1|TRBD1|-
CASSKRQGLTEAFF
TGTGCCAGCAGCAAAAGACAGGGCCTGACTGAAGCTTTCTTT
>TRBV3-1/TRBV3-2|TRBJ2-7|TRBD2|-
CASSQGSGGSDEQYF
TGTGCCAGCAGCCAAGGATCGGGGGGGAGCGACGAGCAGTACTTC
>TRBV14|TRBJ2-5|-|once
CASSQDRGFRVETQYF
TGTGCCAGCAGCCAAGATCGGGGATTCCGGGTCGAGACCCAGTACTTC
>TRBV25-1|TRBJ1-1|-|-
CASSEPHGGPEAFF
TGTGCCAGCAGTGAACCCCACGGTGGTCCTGAAGCTTTCTTT
>TRBV4-1|TRBJ1-6|-|-
CASSLISSPLHF
TGCGCCAGCAGCCTAATTAGTTCACCCCTCCACTTT
>TRBV7-9|TRBJ2-5|TRBD2|-
CASSLASGGGETQYF
TGTGCCAGCAGCTTAGCGTCCGGGGGGGGCGAGACCCAGTACTTC
>TRBV5-4|TRBJ2-5|TRBD2|-
CASGMRAGVQETQYF
TGTGCCAGCGGTATGAGGGCGGGGGTGCAAGAGACCCAGTACTTC
>TRBV2|TRBJ1-4|TRBD1|-
CASSEEQGEKLFF
TGTGCCAGCAGTGAAGAACAGGGGGAAAAACTGTTTTTT
>TRBV7-8|TRBJ2-2|TRBD1|-
CASSSPRGHSGELFF
TGTGCCAGCAGCTCCCCCAGGGGGCACAGCGGGGAGCTGTTTTTT
>TRBV28|TRBJ1-1|-|-
CASSLMGLSMNTEAFF
TGTGCCAGCAGTTTAATGGGACTCTCCATGAACACTGAAGCTTTCTTT
>TRBV14|TRBJ2-5|-|-
CASSQLSSTQYF
TGTGCCAGCAGCCAATTGAGTTCGACCCAGTACTTC
>TRBV4-1|TRBJ1-1|-|-
CASSQEGTGTEAFF
TGCGCTAGCAGCCAAGAAGGAACGGGCACTGAAGCTTTCTTT
>TRBV18|TRBJ2-1|-|once
CASSPGTAGSYNEQFF
TGTGCCAGCTCACCGGGCACCGCCGGCTCCTACAATGAGCAGTTCTTC
>TRBV4-2|TRBJ1-1|-|few
CASSLDGRGPTEAFF
TGTGCCAGCAGCCTAGACGGGCGGGGTCCCACTGAAGCTTTCTTT
>TRBV5-6|TRBJ1-1|TRBD1|-
CASSLQGAREAFF
TGTGCCAGCAGCCTACAGGGGGCCCGGGAAGCTTTCTTT
>TRBV11-2|TRBJ1-6|-|-
CASSMGTSVDSPLHF
TGTGCCAGCAGCATGGGGACAAGCGTTGATTCACCCCTCCACTTT
>TRBV5-1|TRBJ1-1|TRBD1|-
CASSFQGGDTEAFF
TGCGCCAGCAGCTTTCAGGGGGGAGACACTGAAGCTTTCTTT